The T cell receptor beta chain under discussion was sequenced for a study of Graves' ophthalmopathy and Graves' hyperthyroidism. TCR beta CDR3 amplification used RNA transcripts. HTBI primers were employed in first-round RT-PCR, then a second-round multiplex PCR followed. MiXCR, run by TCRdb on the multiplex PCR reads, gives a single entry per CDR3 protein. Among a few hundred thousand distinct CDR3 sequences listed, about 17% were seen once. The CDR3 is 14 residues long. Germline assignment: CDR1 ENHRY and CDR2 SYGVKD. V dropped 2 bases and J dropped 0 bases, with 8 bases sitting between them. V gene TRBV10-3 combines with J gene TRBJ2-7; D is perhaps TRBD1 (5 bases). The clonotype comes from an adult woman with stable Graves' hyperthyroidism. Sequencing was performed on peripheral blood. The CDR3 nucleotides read TGTGCCATCAGTGAGAGGGGATACTCCTACGAGCAGTACTTC. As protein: CAISERGYSYEQYF.